Listed below are T cell receptor beta chains from one sample, sequenced in a study of cytomegalovirus exposure and HLA in healthy donors. The method was immunoSEQ multiplex PCR; TCRdb's version includes in-frame clones alone and lacks a portion of them. The sample yields about 130,000 clones, more than 80% seen once. What was sequenced was PBMCs. All receptors come from a man aged 35 to 55 in good health and CMV-seronegative. Each CDR3 is given with its conserved first and last residue. D genes are given only for firm matches. Clone size appears in some rows only: once, few, many, or a class for an expanded clone.

V gene	J gene	clone size	D gene	CDR3 DNA	CDR3 protein
TRBV6-1	TRBJ1-1	.	.	TGTGCCAGCAGTGAAGAGGGGGGGCTCACTGAAGCTTTCTTT	CASSEEGGLTEAFF
TRBV10-1	TRBJ1-4	.	.	TGCGCCAGCAGTGAAGGGGGAACTAATGAAAAACTGTTTTTT	CASSEGGTNEKLFF
TRBV10-1	TRBJ2-2	.	.	TGCGCCAGCTCCCCCAGGGGCCGGGCCGGGGAGCTGTTTTTT	CASSPRGRAGELFF
TRBV6-6	TRBJ2-3	few	.	TGTGCCAGTTGGGCCCGCGGGCGCAGCACAGATACGCAGTATTTT	CASWARGRSTDTQYF
TRBV7-3	TRBJ2-1	few	.	TGTGCCAGCAGCTCCGGACCCCAGGGTGAGCAGTTCTTC	CASSSGPQGEQFF
TRBV5-1	TRBJ1-2	.	.	TGCGCCAGCAGCGATCCGGGCACAGGAAATAACTATGGCTACACCTTC	CASSDPGTGNNYGYTF
TRBV6-6	TRBJ2-7	.	TRBD1	TGTGCCAGCAGCCGGGACAGGGTTCAGTACGAGCAGTACTTC	CASSRDRVQYEQYF
TRBV28	TRBJ2-2	.	.	TGTGCCAGCAGTTTAAGGGGTTCGGGCACCGGGGAGCTGTTTTTT	CASSLRGSGTGELFF
TRBV5-1	TRBJ2-7	.	TRBD1	TGCGCCAGCAGCCCGGAGGGACAGGGAAGACACGAGCAGTACTTC	CASSPEGQGRHEQYF
TRBV7-8	TRBJ2-7	.	.	TGTGCCAGCAGCTCCACAGGGACGGGGGAGCAGTACTTC	CASSSTGTGEQYF
TRBV6-1	TRBJ2-5	few	TRBD2	TGTGCCAGCACAGGGACTAGGATGACCCAGTACTTC	CASTGTRMTQYF